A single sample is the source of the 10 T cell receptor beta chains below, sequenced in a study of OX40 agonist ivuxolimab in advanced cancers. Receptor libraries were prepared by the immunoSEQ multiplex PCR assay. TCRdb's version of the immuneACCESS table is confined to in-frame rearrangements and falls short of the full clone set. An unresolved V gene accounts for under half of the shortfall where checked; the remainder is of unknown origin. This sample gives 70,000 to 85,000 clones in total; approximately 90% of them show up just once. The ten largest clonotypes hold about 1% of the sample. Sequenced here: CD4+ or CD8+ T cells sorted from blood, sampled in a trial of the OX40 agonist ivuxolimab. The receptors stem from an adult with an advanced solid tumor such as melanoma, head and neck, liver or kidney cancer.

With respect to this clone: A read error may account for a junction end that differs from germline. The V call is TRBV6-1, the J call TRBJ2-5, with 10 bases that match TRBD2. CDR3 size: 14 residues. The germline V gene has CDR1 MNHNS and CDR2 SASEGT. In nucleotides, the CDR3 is TGTGCCACCAGTAGCGGGAGGCTCCAAGAGACCCAGTACTTC. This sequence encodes CATSSGRLQETQYF.

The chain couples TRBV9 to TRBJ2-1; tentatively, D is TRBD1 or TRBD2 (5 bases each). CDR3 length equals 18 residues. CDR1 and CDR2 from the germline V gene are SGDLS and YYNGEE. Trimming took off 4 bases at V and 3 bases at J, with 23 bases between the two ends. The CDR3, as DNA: TGTGCCAGCAGCCTAAAGCGGACAATGGGGGATCTCTACAATGAGCAGTTCTTC. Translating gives CASSLKRTMGDLYNEQFF.

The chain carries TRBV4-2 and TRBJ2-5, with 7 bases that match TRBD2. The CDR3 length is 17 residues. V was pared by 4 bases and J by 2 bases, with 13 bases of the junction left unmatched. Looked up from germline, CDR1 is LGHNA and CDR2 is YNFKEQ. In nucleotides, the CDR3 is TGTGCCAGCAGCCGGTCTCTGACTGGCGGGGGTCAAGAGACCCAGTACTTC. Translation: CASSRSLTGGGQETQYF.

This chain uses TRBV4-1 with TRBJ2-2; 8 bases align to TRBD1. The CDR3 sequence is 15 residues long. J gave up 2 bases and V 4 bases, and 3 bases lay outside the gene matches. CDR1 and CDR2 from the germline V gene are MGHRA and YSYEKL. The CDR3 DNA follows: TGCGCCAGCAGCCGAGGACAGGGAAACACCGGGGAGCTGTTTTTT. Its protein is CASSRGQGNTGELFF.

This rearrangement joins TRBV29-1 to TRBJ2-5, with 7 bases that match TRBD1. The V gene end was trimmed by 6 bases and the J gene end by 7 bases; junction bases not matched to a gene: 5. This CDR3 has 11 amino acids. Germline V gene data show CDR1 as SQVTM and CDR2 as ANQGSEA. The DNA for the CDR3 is TGCAGCGTCGGGACAGTGGGGACCCAGTACTTC. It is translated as CSVGTVGTQYF.

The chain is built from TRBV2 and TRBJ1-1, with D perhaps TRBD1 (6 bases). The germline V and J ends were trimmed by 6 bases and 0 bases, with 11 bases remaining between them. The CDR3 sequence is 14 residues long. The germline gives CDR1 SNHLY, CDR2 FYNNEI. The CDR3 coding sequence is TGTGCCAGCAGGGTAGGACAGATGAACACTGAAGCTTTCTTT. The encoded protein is CASRVGQMNTEAFF.

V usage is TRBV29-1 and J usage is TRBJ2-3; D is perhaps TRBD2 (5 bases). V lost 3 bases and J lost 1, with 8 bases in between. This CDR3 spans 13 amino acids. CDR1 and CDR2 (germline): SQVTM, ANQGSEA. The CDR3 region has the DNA TGCAGCGTTGAGAGGGCACGCACAGATACGCAGTATTTT. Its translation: CSVERARTDTQYF.

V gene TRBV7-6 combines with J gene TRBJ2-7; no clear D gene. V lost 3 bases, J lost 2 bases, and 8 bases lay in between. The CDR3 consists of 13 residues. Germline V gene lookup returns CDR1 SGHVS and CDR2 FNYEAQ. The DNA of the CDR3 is TGTGCCAGCAGCTTGGGCTCAACCTACGAGCAGTACTTC. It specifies CASSLGSTYEQYF.

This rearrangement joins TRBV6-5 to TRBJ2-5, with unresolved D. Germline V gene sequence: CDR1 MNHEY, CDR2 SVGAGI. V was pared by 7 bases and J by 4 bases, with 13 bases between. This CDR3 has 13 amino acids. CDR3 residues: CASIGGIRETQYF. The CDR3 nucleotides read TGTGCCAGCATTGGTGGCATTCGAGAGACCCAGTACTTC.

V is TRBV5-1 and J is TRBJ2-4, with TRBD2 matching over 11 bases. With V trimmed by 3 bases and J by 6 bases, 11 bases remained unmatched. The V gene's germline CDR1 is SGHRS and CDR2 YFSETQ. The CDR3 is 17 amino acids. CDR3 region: CASSSYPGLAEPNIQYF. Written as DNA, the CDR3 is TGCGCCAGCAGCTCTTACCCGGGACTAGCGGAACCAAACATTCAGTACTTC.